Listed below are T cell receptor beta chains from one sample, sequenced in a study of blood T cell repertoires in COVID-19. Measured with immunoSEQ multiplex PCR; TCRdb has only the in-frame clones, and not every one. The sample lists 140,000 to 150,000 clones, around four fifths occurring once. Sequencing input: peripheral blood. Source of these receptors: a human donor in a cohort sampled during active COVID-19. Both conserved end residues are part of each CDR3. Each record gives: CDR3 protein, clone size, V gene, J gene. For some rows the clone size is stated as once, few or many, or as a class when expanded; others skip it.

CASREGYSYEQYF	NA	TRBV28	TRBJ2-7
CASSSYQETQYF	NA	TRBV7-9	TRBJ2-5
CASRRTTNTQYF	NA	TRBV12-3/TRBV12-4	TRBJ2-3
CASRSGGWETQYF	NA	TRBV7-2	TRBJ2-5
CASSEYLGGAPEAFF	NA	TRBV6-1	TRBJ1-1
CASNTMTGLSPLHF	NA	TRBV7-8	TRBJ1-6
CAISEFRVNTEAFF	few	TRBV10-3	TRBJ1-1
CASSFLREANEKLFF	NA	TRBV28	TRBJ1-4
CASSERTGLDSPLHF	few	TRBV2	TRBJ1-6
CASSEVAASGGSTDTQYF	once	TRBV6-1	TRBJ2-3
CASSPPGQGITGELFF	NA	TRBV18	TRBJ2-2
CASSSAGDSLNTGELFF	NA	TRBV5-4	TRBJ2-2
CASSPGEAFF	NA	TRBV12-3/TRBV12-4	TRBJ1-1
CASSLTSWNEQYF	NA	TRBV27	TRBJ2-7
CASGNRDGYTF	few	TRBV2	TRBJ1-2
CAWNQGGEKLFF	NA	TRBV30	TRBJ1-4
CASSVGGGPKSYNEQFF	NA	TRBV9	TRBJ2-1
CASGPGLYTDTQYF	once	TRBV5-6	TRBJ2-3
CASTYSGQYDNEQFF	NA	TRBV6-5	TRBJ2-1
CASSIRLETGELFF	NA	TRBV19	TRBJ2-2
CASSSGQGRGYGYTF	NA	TRBV28	TRBJ1-2
CASSYTRRGRIGELFF	once	TRBV7-3	TRBJ2-2
CATSDQTGGYNEQFF	NA	TRBV24-1	TRBJ2-1
CASSGGWGRTEAFF	NA	TRBV27	TRBJ1-1
CASSLESGYGYTF	NA	TRBV5-6	TRBJ1-2
CASSDRGREKLFF	few	TRBV6-5	TRBJ1-4
CASSSGGALGNTEAFF	NA	TRBV5-4	TRBJ1-1
CASSQAGAKTQYF	NA	TRBV11-2	TRBJ2-5
CASNSQGAGEKLFF	NA	TRBV6-5	TRBJ1-4
CASSLIGGGTGNEQFF	NA	TRBV5-1	TRBJ2-1
CASSRDRANEQFF	NA	TRBV12-3/TRBV12-4	TRBJ2-1